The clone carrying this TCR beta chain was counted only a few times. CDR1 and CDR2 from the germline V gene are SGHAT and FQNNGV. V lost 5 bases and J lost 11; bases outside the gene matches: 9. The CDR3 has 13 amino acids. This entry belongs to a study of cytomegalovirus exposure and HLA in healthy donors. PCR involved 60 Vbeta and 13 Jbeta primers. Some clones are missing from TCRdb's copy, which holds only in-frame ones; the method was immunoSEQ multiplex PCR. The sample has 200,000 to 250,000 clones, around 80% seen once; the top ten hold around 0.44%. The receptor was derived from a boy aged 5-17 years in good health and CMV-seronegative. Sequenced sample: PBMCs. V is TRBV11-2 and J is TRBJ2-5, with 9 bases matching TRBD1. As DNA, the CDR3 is TGTGCCAGCAGCCAGGACAGGGGAGGGGAGCAGTACTTC. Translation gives CASSQDRGGEQYF.